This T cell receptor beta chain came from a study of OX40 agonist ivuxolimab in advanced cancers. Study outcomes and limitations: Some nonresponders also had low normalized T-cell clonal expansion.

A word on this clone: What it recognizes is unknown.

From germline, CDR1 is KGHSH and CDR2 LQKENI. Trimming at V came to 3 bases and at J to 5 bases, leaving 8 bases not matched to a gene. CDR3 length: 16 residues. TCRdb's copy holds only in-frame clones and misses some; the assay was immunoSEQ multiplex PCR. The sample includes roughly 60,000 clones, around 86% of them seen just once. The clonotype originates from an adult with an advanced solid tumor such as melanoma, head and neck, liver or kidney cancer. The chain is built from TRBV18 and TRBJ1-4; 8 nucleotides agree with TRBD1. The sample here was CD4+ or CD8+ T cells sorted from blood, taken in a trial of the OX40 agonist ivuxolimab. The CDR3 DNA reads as TGTGCCAGCTCACCGCCGGGGACAGGTTTGAATGAAAAACTGTTTTTT. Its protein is CASSPPGTGLNEKLFF.